The T cell receptor (beta chain) under discussion was sequenced for a study of CD8+ T cells in alopecia areata. Whole-study results and caveats: Scalp specimens additionally yield sequences from normal skin's resident alphabeta T cells. An increase in clonality over normal scalp was evident in lesional scalp, especially alopecia totalis/universalis. Mice showed TCR sharing more clearly than patients did, possibly owing to HLA.

Alopecia areata patients had lesional scalp punch biopsies and peripheral blood taken from them. Of note for this clone: The antigen is not known.

The CDR3 has 14 residues. The germline V and J ends were trimmed by 2 bases and 5 bases, with 13 bases remaining between them. Germline loops: CDR1 SGHTA, CDR2 FQGTGA. Sequencing relied on a cDNA template that was reverse transcribed from extracted RNA. The table came from immunoSEQ multiplex PCR; TCRdb's copy has only in-frame clones and leaves some out. This repertoire shows about 110,000 clones, 50% to 70% found once; its top ten account for 20% to 25%. Sequences were obtained from NKG2D-low CD8+ T cells sorted from blood. This sequence was found in a human donor with alopecia areata. The rearrangement uses TRBV7-3 and TRBJ2-7; D is possibly TRBD1 (7 bases). The CDR3 bases are TGTGCCAGCAGCTTACCAGGGGGAGGTGACGAGCAGTACTTC. Its translation: CASSLPGGGDEQYF.